The following is a TCR beta chain sequence with its context. Its cognate antigen is unknown. These data are taken from a study of beta chain features in type 1 diabetes. CDR1 is KGHSY and CDR2 is FQNENV in the germline V gene. V shed 4 bases, J shed 6 bases, and the junction held 1 base outside the gene matches. The CDR3 extends over 13 amino acids. The study reverse transcribed the entire isolated RNA, so it sequenced expressed TCRB transcripts. Repertoires were generated with immunoSEQ multiplex PCR, while TCRdb's copy carries only in-frame clones and drops some. The sample shows 240,000 or so clones, 27% of them seen only once. Notes on the study in general: Compared with healthy donors, patients appeared to share more similar naive, central memory and regulatory TCRB repertoires.

Source material: central memory CD4+ T cells from blood. The sequence was obtained from a man younger than 45 in good health. The chain is built from TRBV16 and TRBJ1-5; 9 nucleotides agree with TRBD1. The CDR3 reads CASSLTGGQPQHF. The CDR3 region has the DNA TGTGCCAGCAGCCTGACAGGGGGTCAGCCCCAGCATTTT.